This is a list of T cell receptor beta chains from one sample in a study of blood T cell repertoires in COVID-19. Generated by immunoSEQ multiplex PCR, the TCRdb table keeps only in-frame clones and is missing some. Of 270,000 or so clones listed, 85% to 90% are singletons. The specimen sequenced was peripheral blood. Receptors originate from a man in his forties or fifties with acute or convalescent COVID-19. The CDR3 runs from the conserved cysteine through the conserved F or W. The D gene is left open where the match is weak. The listing skips clone size in some rows; elsewhere it reads once, few, many or a size class.

CDR3aa: CASSLAGGQGPGYTF; CDR3nt: TGTGCCAGCAGCTTAGCGGGGGGACAGGGGCCCGGCTACACCTTC; d_gene: TRBD1; v_gene: TRBV7-9; abundance: NA; len: 15; j_gene: TRBJ1-2
CDR3aa: CASSRDRGSWTEAFF; CDR3nt: TGTGCCAGCAGCCGGGACAGGGGGAGTTGGACTGAAGCTTTCTTT; d_gene: TRBD1; v_gene: TRBV5-6; abundance: NA; len: 15; j_gene: TRBJ1-1
CDR3aa: CASSQEDTGPWDGYTF; CDR3nt: TGTGCCAGCAGCCAAGAAGATACAGGCCCATGGGATGGCTACACCTTC; d_gene: NA; v_gene: TRBV3-1/TRBV3-2; abundance: NA; len: 16; j_gene: TRBJ1-2
CDR3aa: CASHRGASGSGELFF; CDR3nt: TGCGCCAGCCACCGAGGGGCTAGCGGGAGCGGGGAGCTGTTTTTT; d_gene: TRBD2; v_gene: TRBV5-1; abundance: NA; len: 15; j_gene: TRBJ2-2
CDR3aa: CASSRGQGISYEQYF; CDR3nt: TGTGCCAGCAGCCGCGGACAGGGGATCTCCTACGAGCAGTACTTC; d_gene: TRBD1; v_gene: TRBV7-9; abundance: NA; len: 15; j_gene: TRBJ2-7
CDR3aa: CASSKGQGGNSPLHF; CDR3nt: TGTGCCAGCAGTAAGGGACAGGGCGGTAATTCACCCCTCCACTTT; d_gene: TRBD1; v_gene: TRBV27; abundance: NA; len: 15; j_gene: TRBJ1-6
CDR3aa: CASSQDYGTSGNYEQYF; CDR3nt: TGTGCCAGCAGCCAAGATTACGGTACTAGCGGAAATTACGAGCAGTACTTC; d_gene: TRBD2; v_gene: TRBV4-2; abundance: NA; len: 17; j_gene: TRBJ2-7
CDR3aa: CASSDTGVGPEQYF; CDR3nt: TGTGCCAGCAGCGATACAGGGGTGGGACCCGAGCAGTACTTC; d_gene: TRBD1; v_gene: TRBV6-6; abundance: NA; len: 14; j_gene: TRBJ2-7
CDR3aa: CASRPRDRQYEQYF; CDR3nt: TGTGCCAGTCGCCCGCGGGACAGACAATACGAGCAGTACTTC; d_gene: NA; v_gene: TRBV19; abundance: NA; len: 14; j_gene: TRBJ2-7
CDR3aa: CASSQDARANGYTF; CDR3nt: TGTGCCAGCAGCCAAGACGCCAGGGCCAATGGCTACACCTTC; d_gene: NA; v_gene: TRBV3-1/TRBV3-2; abundance: NA; len: 14; j_gene: TRBJ1-2
CDR3aa: CASSYDTGTAGELFF; CDR3nt: TGTGCCAGCAGTTACGATACAGGGACAGCCGGGGAGCTGTTTTTT; d_gene: TRBD1; v_gene: TRBV6-5; abundance: many; len: 15; j_gene: TRBJ2-2
CDR3aa: CASSYRGGNGYTF; CDR3nt: TGTGCCAGCAGCTACAGGGGGGGTAATGGCTACACCTTC; d_gene: TRBD1; v_gene: TRBV7-2; abundance: NA; len: 13; j_gene: TRBJ1-2
CDR3aa: CASSAGGDNYGYTF; CDR3nt: TGTGCCAGCAGCGCGGGGGGCGATAACTATGGCTACACCTTC; d_gene: NA; v_gene: TRBV9; abundance: NA; len: 14; j_gene: TRBJ1-2
CDR3aa: CASSSDRPSNQPQHF; CDR3nt: TGTGCCAGCAGCTCGGACAGGCCAAGCAATCAGCCCCAGCATTTT; d_gene: TRBD1; v_gene: TRBV7-8; abundance: NA; len: 15; j_gene: TRBJ1-5
CDR3aa: CASSLWRDTEAFF; CDR3nt: TGTGCCAGCAGCTTGTGGAGAGACACTGAAGCTTTCTTT; d_gene: NA; v_gene: TRBV7-2; abundance: NA; len: 13; j_gene: TRBJ1-1
CDR3aa: CASSHGGEELFF; CDR3nt: TGTGCCAGCAGCCATGGAGGCGAGGAGCTGTTTTTT; d_gene: NA; v_gene: TRBV4-2; abundance: NA; len: 12; j_gene: TRBJ2-2
CDR3aa: CAWSVGEIFHF; CDR3nt: TGTGCCTGGAGTGTCGGGGAGATCTTCCACTTT; d_gene: NA; v_gene: TRBV30; abundance: NA; len: 11; j_gene: TRBJ1-6
CDR3aa: CASSLGQGPNSPLHF; CDR3nt: TGTGCCAGCAGCTTAGGGCAGGGCCCGAATTCACCCCTCCACTTT; d_gene: NA; v_gene: TRBV7-9; abundance: NA; len: 15; j_gene: TRBJ1-6
CDR3aa: CASSQDSALSNEQFF; CDR3nt: TGTGCCAGCAGCCAAGACAGTGCTTTATCGAATGAGCAGTTCTTC; d_gene: NA; v_gene: TRBV3-1/TRBV3-2; abundance: NA; len: 15; j_gene: TRBJ2-1
CDR3aa: CASSRPGGSMDQYF; CDR3nt: TGTGCCAGCAGCCGGCCAGGGGGGTCAATGGACCAGTACTTC; d_gene: NA; v_gene: TRBV3-1/TRBV3-2; abundance: NA; len: 14; j_gene: TRBJ2-5
CDR3aa: CASSYLAGTGRDGYTF; CDR3nt: TGTGCCAGCAGTTATTTAGCCGGGACAGGGCGAGATGGCTACACCTTC; d_gene: TRBD1; v_gene: TRBV6-5; abundance: NA; len: 16; j_gene: TRBJ1-2
CDR3aa: CASTRASFRTSEQYF; CDR3nt: TGCGCCAGCACCCGCGCGTCATTTCGTACGTCCGAGCAGTACTTC; d_gene: NA; v_gene: TRBV5-1; abundance: NA; len: 15; j_gene: TRBJ2-7
CDR3aa: CASSLGTPTNYGYTF; CDR3nt: TGTGCCAGCAGCCTCGGGACACCTACTAACTATGGCTACACCTTC; d_gene: NA; v_gene: TRBV6-5; abundance: NA; len: 15; j_gene: TRBJ1-2
CDR3aa: CASSRRTEGHEQFF; CDR3nt: TGTGCCAGCAGTAGAAGGACGGAGGGCCATGAGCAGTTCTTC; d_gene: NA; v_gene: TRBV6-5; abundance: NA; len: 14; j_gene: TRBJ2-1
CDR3aa: CASSIGTATPYEQYF; CDR3nt: TGTGCCAGTAGTATCGGGACAGCAACCCCCTACGAGCAGTACTTC; d_gene: TRBD1; v_gene: TRBV19; abundance: NA; len: 15; j_gene: TRBJ2-7
CDR3aa: CAWSAGGGLVQPQHF; CDR3nt: TGTGCCTGGAGTGCGGGGGGGGGATTGGTGCAGCCCCAGCATTTT; d_gene: NA; v_gene: TRBV30; abundance: NA; len: 15; j_gene: TRBJ1-5
CDR3aa: CASSQDSPGLPYGYTF; CDR3nt: TGCGCCAGCAGCCAAGATTCTCCAGGCCTGCCCTATGGCTACACCTTC; d_gene: NA; v_gene: TRBV4-1; abundance: NA; len: 16; j_gene: TRBJ1-2
CDR3aa: CASSAGGADTQYF; CDR3nt: TGTGCCAGCAGCGCGGGGGGAGCAGATACGCAGTATTTT; d_gene: TRBD2; v_gene: TRBV7-2; abundance: NA; len: 13; j_gene: TRBJ2-3